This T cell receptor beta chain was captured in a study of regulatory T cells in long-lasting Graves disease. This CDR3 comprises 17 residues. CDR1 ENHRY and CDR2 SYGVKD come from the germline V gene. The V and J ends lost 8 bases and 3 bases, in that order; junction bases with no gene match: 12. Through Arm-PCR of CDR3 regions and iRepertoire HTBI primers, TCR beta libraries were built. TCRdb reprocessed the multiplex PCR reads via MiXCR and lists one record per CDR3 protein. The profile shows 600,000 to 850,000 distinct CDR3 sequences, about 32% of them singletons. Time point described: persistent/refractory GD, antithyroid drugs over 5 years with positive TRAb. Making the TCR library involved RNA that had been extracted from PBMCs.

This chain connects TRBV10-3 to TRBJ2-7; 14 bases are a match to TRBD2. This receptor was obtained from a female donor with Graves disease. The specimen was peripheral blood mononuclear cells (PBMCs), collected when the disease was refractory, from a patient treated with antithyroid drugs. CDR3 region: CAIAGTGLAGGFYEQYF. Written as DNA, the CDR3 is TGTGCCATCGCGGGGACCGGACTAGCGGGGGGATTCTACGAGCAGTACTTC.